Below, 2 T cell receptor beta chains from the same sample are listed, as sequenced in a study of blood T cell repertoires in COVID-19. Assay used: immunoSEQ multiplex PCR; TCRdb lists only in-frame clones, some missing. Among approximately 13,000 clones listed, roughly 85% were seen once. Sequenced input: peripheral blood. The receptors here all came from a human donor in a cohort sampled during active COVID-19.

The chain links TRBV9 to TRBJ1-6; 7 bases are shared with TRBD1. CDR1 is SGDLS, CDR2 YYNGEE, per germline. V lost 0 bases, J lost 8 bases, and 5 bases stayed unmatched. The CDR3 consists of 15 residues. CDR3 residues: CASSVDYRGDSPLHF. The CDR3 region has the DNA TGTGCCAGCAGCGTAGATTACAGGGGAGATTCACCCCTCCACTTT.

The chain combines TRBV7-8 with TRBJ1-1, with TRBD1 matching over 7 bases. The CDR3 is made up of 14 amino acids. The ends lost 2 bases at V and 0 bases at J; junction bases unmatched: 0. Per germline, CDR1 SGHVS and CDR2 FQNEAQ. The CDR3, as DNA: TGTGCCAGCAGCTTAACAGGGGTGAACACTGAAGCTTTCTTT. Amino acids: CASSLTGVNTEAFF.